The clone carrying this T cell receptor (beta chain) was seen many times. The data belong to a study of identical twins. The CDR3 extends over 14 amino acids. Germline lookup yields CDR1 SNHLY and CDR2 FYNNEI. Trimming cost V 4 bases and J 9 bases; bases outside gene matches: 9. TCRdb independently ran MiXCR on the 5' RACE reads; one entry per CDR3 protein. The table lists 350,000 to 400,000 distinct CDR3 sequences, 8.5% to 10% of them singletons, with roughly 8.9% in the top ten. The rearrangement links TRBV2 to TRBJ2-1; the match to TRBD2 covers 7 bases. The material sequenced was naive T cells sorted from blood. The clonotype originates from a woman between 45 and 60 years old in good health. The CDR3 nucleotides read TGTGCCAGCAGTGGAGGTCGAGGGAGGGGTGAGCAGTTCTTC. Its protein is CASSGGRGRGEQFF.